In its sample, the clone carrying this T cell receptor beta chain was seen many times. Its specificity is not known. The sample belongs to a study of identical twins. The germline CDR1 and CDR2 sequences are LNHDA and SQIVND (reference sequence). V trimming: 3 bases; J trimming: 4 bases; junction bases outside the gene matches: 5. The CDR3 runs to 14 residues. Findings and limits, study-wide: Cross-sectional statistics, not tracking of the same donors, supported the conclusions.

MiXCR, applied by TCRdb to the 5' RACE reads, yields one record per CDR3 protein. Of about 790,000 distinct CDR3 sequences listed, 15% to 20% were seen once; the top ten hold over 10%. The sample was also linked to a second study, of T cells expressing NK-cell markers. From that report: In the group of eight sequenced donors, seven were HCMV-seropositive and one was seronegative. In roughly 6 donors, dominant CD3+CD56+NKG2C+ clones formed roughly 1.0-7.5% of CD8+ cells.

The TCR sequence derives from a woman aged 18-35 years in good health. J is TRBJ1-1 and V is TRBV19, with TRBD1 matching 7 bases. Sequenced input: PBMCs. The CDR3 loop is CASSIEGARTEAFF. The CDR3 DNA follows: TGTGCCAGTAGTATCGAGGGGGCGCGCACTGAAGCTTTCTTT. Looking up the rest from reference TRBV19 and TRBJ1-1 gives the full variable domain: DGGITQSPKYLFRKEGQNVTLSCEQNLNHDAMYWYRQDPGQGLRLIYYSQIVNDFQKGDIAEGYSVSREKKESFPLTVTSAQKNPTAFYLCASSIEGARTEAFFGQGTRLTVV.